These 14 T cell receptor beta chains share one sample of origin, sequenced in a study of blood T cell repertoires in COVID-19 (dated by TCRdb to about 2020). Library preparation employed the immunoSEQ multiplex PCR assay. TCRdb stores this immuneACCESS table with in-frame sequences only. Part of the clones is absent; in the studies checked, under half of the shortfall reflects unresolved V genes, and no reason is known for the rest. A total of 150,000 to 200,000 clones appear in this sample, about 85% of them only once. Clones ranked in the top ten supply around 0.93% of the sample. Sequencing input: peripheral blood. The receptors originated from a man aged 55 to 70 with COVID-19, enrolled during active disease.

This chain connects TRBV2 to TRBJ1-1; TRBD1 matches 7 bases. Germline-derived CDR1 and CDR2 are SNHLY and FYNNEI. The CDR3 has 16 amino acids. With V trimmed by 6 bases and J by 5 bases, 15 bases remained unmatched. The DNA of the CDR3 is TGTGCCAGCAGCCTTAGTGCGCGACAGGGTCGAACTGAAGCTTTCTTT. Amino acid sequence: CASSLSARQGRTEAFF.

As for this clone: Within the sample, other DNA sequences also encode this same CDR3. As DNA, the CDR3 is TGTGCCAGCAGTTCAGGGTTGAAGGGTGAAAAACTGTTTTTT. It yields the protein CASSSGLKGEKLFF. This sequence joins TRBV27 and TRBJ1-4; the D gene is possibly TRBD1 (5 bases). This CDR3 comprises 14 residues. CDR1 MNHEY and CDR2 SMNVEV come from the germline V gene (reference sequence). Trimming cost V 4 bases and J 7 bases, with 13 bases left between them. Based on the CDR3 plus reference TRBV27 and TRBJ1-4, the full variable domain is EAQVTQNPRYLITVTGKKLTVTCSQNMNHEYMSWYRQDPGLGLRQIYYSMNVEVTDKGDVPEGYKVSRKEKRNFPLILESPSPNQTSLYFCASSSGLKGEKLFFGSGTQLSVL.

The V and J genes are TRBV19 and TRBJ1-1, with TRBD1 identical over 10 bases. Germline CDR1 and CDR2: LNHDA and SQIVND (reference sequence). After removal of 6 bases from V and 0 bases from J, the junction contained 10 bases not matched to a gene. The CDR3 has 17 residues. CDR3 loop: CASRIRTGGNMNTEAFF. The CDR3, as DNA: TGTGCCAGTAGGATTCGGACAGGGGGAAACATGAACACTGAAGCTTTCTTT.

The chain carries TRBV6-2 or TRBV6-3 and TRBJ2-7; the D is unclear. Trimming removed 2 bases from V and 6 bases from J, with 8 bases in between. This CDR3 has 12 residues. Germline-derived CDR1 and CDR2 are MNHEY and SVGEGT. CDR3 residues: CASSYSRFEQYF. Here the CDR3 DNA reads TGTGCCAGCAGTTACAGCCGGTTCGAGCAGTACTTC.

The chain carries TRBV15 and TRBJ2-2, with 9 bases lining up with TRBD1. Per germline, CDR1 LNHNV and CDR2 YYDKDF (reference sequence). This CDR3 is built from 14 residues. V shed 8 bases, J shed 5 bases, and the junction held 6 bases outside the gene matches. The CDR3 loop is CATQGQGQTGELFF. The CDR3 DNA reads TGTGCCACCCAAGGACAGGGGCAAACCGGGGAGCTGTTTTTT.

This chain joins TRBV7-8 and TRBJ1-5; no clear D. The germline V and J ends were trimmed by 2 bases and 0 bases, with 14 bases remaining between them. CDR1 SGHVS and CDR2 FQNEAQ come from the germline V gene. The CDR3 loop spans 17 amino acids. DNA of the CDR3: TGTGCCAGCAGCTTAAGCACCGGGATGTATAGCAATCAGCCCCAGCATTTT. Amino acid sequence: CASSLSTGMYSNQPQHF. The full variable domain, rest sourced from reference TRBV7-8 and TRBJ1-5, is GAGVSQSPRYKVAKRGQDVALRCDPISGHVSLFWYQQALGQGPEFLTYFQNEAQLDKSGLPSDRFFAERPEGSVSTLKIQRTQQEDSAVYLCASSLSTGMYSNQPQHFGDGTRLSIL.

The CDR3 coding sequence is TGCAGCGGGGGGACAGCTGGATGGGAGACCCAGTACTTC. It codes for CSGGTAGWETQYF. This rearrangement joins TRBV29-1 to TRBJ2-5, with 7 bases aligning to TRBD1. The CDR3 loop spans 13 amino acids. V lost 7 bases to trimming and J lost 5 bases; unmatched junction nucleotides: 10. Germline CDR1 SQVTM, CDR2 ANQGSEA.

The rearrangement links TRBV2 to TRBJ1-1; TRBD1 matches 7 bases. The J segment lost 9 bases and the V segment lost 4 bases, leaving 2 bases of the junction unmatched. This CDR3 contains 11 residues. Germline assignment: CDR1 SNHLY and CDR2 FYNNEI. CDR3: CASSGDSKAFF. The CDR3 bases are TGTGCCAGCAGTGGGGACAGCAAAGCTTTCTTT.

The rearrangement uses TRBV7-6 and TRBJ1-3; no clear D. Trimming removed 1 base at V and 1 base at J, with 8 bases between. CDR1 SGHVS and CDR2 FNYEAQ come from the germline V gene. This CDR3 has 15 amino acids. CDR3 in amino acids: CASSLDGVSGNTIYF. DNA for the CDR3: TGTGCCAGCAGCTTAGATGGAGTGTCTGGAAACACCATATATTTT.

This clone has only one observation. V usage is TRBV7-9 and J usage is TRBJ2-1; perhaps TRBD1 as D (6 bases). V lost 4 bases, J lost 5 bases, and 12 bases lay in between. The CDR3 covers 14 residues. Germline loops: CDR1 SEHNR, CDR2 FQNEAQ (reference sequence). CDR3 residues: CASSSRDINNEQFF. DNA of the CDR3: TGTGCCAGCAGCTCCCGGGACATCAACAATGAGCAGTTCTTC.

This chain uses TRBV7-2 with TRBJ2-5; D call uncertain. CDR3 length equals 11 residues. Looked up from germline, CDR1 is SGHTA and CDR2 is FQGNSA. Trimming took off 3 bases at V and 3 bases at J, with 2 bases between the two ends. CDR3 loop: CASSFKETQYF. Written as DNA, the CDR3 is TGTGCCAGCAGCTTTAAAGAGACCCAGTACTTC.

In its sample, this clone was seen a few times. This chain links TRBV28 with TRBJ2-5, with a tentative D call TRBD1 (5 bases). There are 11 residues in the CDR3. Germline CDR1 and CDR2: MDHEN and SYDVKM. The V and J ends lost 5 bases and 4 bases respectively, with 5 bases between them. The CDR3 coding sequence is TGTGCCAGCAGTGACAGAGAGACCCAGTACTTC. Amino acids: CASSDRETQYF.

The chain joins TRBV5-1 to TRBJ2-7, with 16 positions matching TRBD2. Looked up from germline, CDR1 is SGHRS and CDR2 is YFSETQ. The V and J ends lost 4 bases and 3 bases, in that order; junction bases with no gene match: 4. The CDR3 is made up of 16 amino acids. CDR3 amino acids: CASSKGLAGGYYEQYF. CDR3 coding DNA: TGCGCCAGCAGCAAGGGACTAGCGGGAGGGTACTACGAGCAGTACTTC.

This chain connects TRBV20-1 to TRBJ1-5; D gene uncertain. Germline loops: CDR1 DFQATT, CDR2 SNEGSKA (reference sequence). Trimming left V 3 bases short and J 3 bases short, with 18 bases between. This CDR3 spans 16 amino acids. Here the CDR3 DNA reads TGCAGTGCTAGTATTCCAACCGGAGCCCCCAATCAGCCCCAGCATTTT. This translates into CSASIPTGAPNQPQHF.